This is a list of T cell receptor beta chains from one sample in a study of neoadjuvant anti-PD-1 for oral cavity cancer. The table came from immunoSEQ multiplex PCR; TCRdb's copy has only in-frame clones and leaves some out. The sample holds fewer than 35,000 clones, roughly 89% seen once. The sample here was PBMCs, taken before nivolumab (anti-PD-1) treatment. These receptors were taken from a person aged 35 to 85 with oral cavity squamous cell carcinoma. Each CDR3 is given with its conserved first and last residue.

V gene	J gene	CDR3 protein
TRBV6-5	TRBJ1-3	CASNPQGGGNTIYF
TRBV11-2	TRBJ2-1	CASSPDGQPYNEQFF
TRBV10-1	TRBJ1-1	CASSETGTDTEAFF
TRBV6-1	TRBJ1-4	CASSAGRATTNEKLFF
TRBV19	TRBJ1-6	CASSMGDSNSPLHF
TRBV5-6	TRBJ1-2	CASSLFPGLNYGYTF
TRBV5-4	TRBJ2-5	CASSTGQEETQYF
TRBV2	TRBJ2-7	CASRRDTSSYEQYF
TRBV9	TRBJ1-2	CASSPQMGSRSYGYTF
TRBV19	TRBJ1-4	CASSRRVRDEKLFF
TRBV19	TRBJ1-4	CASKERSTNEKLFF
TRBV6-4	TRBJ2-1	CASSERTDLFSYNEQFF
TRBV6-5	TRBJ1-1	CASNLDQGVNTEAFF
TRBV30	TRBJ2-5	CAWSAGTGGKETQYF
TRBV2	TRBJ1-6	CASSAQSPLHF
TRBV9	TRBJ2-2	CASSVDAGVESGELFF
TRBV5-1	TRBJ2-3	CASSWGESTDTQYF
TRBV7-2	TRBJ2-1	CASSLVGEGARNEQFF
TRBV11-2	TRBJ2-7	CASSFTGTSGDYEQYF
TRBV25-1	TRBJ2-4	CASSVPGDPNIQYF
TRBV7-2	TRBJ1-2	CASSFVAVYGYTF
TRBV2	TRBJ1-5	CASSTNTGTSNQPQHF
TRBV5-8	TRBJ1-5	CASSLRVGNGNQPQHF
TRBV11-3	TRBJ2-6	CASSQTGANVLTF
TRBV7-6	TRBJ1-2	CASSLDRARGYTF
TRBV30	TRBJ2-7	CAWSSGQLAAGYEQYF
TRBV7-9	TRBJ1-2	CASSDGTTPNYGYTF
TRBV9	TRBJ2-5	CASSVRSDRQETQYF
TRBV6-5	TRBJ1-2	CASSYSGGGYTF
TRBV19	TRBJ1-5	CASSNGQPYSNQPQHF
TRBV19	TRBJ1-2	CASSANSGVGYTF
TRBV29-1	TRBJ2-3	CSATQGSGVGTDTQYF
TRBV6-1	TRBJ1-1	CASIPSFEAFF
TRBV4-1	TRBJ1-4	CASSQGRGTGNEKLFF
TRBV7-2	TRBJ2-1	CASSLVGLGQGGYNEQFF
TRBV18	TRBJ2-7	CASSPGTGASYEQYF
TRBV7-3	TRBJ2-1	CASSLMGGPYNEQFF
TRBV29-1	TRBJ2-2	CSVGGDRGISNTGELFF
TRBV19	TRBJ1-6	CASSEGQGNNSPLHF
TRBV6-1	TRBJ1-2	CASSEERDRTHYGYTF
TRBV20-1	TRBJ2-1	CSASPHNEQFF
TRBV7-9	TRBJ2-1	CASSFGTSGGARYNEQFF
TRBV5-8	TRBJ1-6	CASRVYNSPLHF
TRBV4-3	TRBJ1-3	CASSQDQGESSGNTIYF
TRBV25-1	TRBJ2-1	CASSEMGRNEQFF
TRBV5-6	TRBJ2-7	CASVRTGSSYEQYF
TRBV11-2	TRBJ2-1	CASSLISGGTYNEQFF
TRBV7-2	TRBJ2-5	CASSLFGTGVQETQYF
TRBV5-4	TRBJ1-4	CASSLDMENEKLFF
TRBV5-1	TRBJ2-5	CASRSGATRAQYF
TRBV30	TRBJ2-5	CAWRGEDWTQYF
TRBV10-2	TRBJ2-3	CASSESKYQGLATDTQYF
TRBV19	TRBJ2-3	CASPPGAGDPLDTQYF
TRBV5-1	TRBJ2-5	CASSLDRGRETQYF